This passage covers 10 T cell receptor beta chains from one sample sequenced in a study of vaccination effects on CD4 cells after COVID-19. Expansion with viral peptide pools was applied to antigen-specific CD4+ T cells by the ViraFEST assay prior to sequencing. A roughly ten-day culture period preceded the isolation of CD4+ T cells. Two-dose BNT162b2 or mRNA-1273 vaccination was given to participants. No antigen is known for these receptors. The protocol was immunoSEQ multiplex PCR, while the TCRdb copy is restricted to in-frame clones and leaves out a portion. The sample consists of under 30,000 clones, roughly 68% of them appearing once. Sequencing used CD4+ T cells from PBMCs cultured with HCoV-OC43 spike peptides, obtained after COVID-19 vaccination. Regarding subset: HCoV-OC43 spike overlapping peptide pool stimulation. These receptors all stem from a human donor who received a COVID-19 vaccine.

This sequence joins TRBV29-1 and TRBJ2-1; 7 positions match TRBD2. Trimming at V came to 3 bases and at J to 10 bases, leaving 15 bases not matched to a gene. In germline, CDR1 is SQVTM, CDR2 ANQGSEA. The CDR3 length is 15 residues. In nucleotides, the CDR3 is TGCAGCGTTGACCGGGAAGGGGTTAACGGGGGGGAGCAGTTCTTC. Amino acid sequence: CSVDREGVNGGEQFF.

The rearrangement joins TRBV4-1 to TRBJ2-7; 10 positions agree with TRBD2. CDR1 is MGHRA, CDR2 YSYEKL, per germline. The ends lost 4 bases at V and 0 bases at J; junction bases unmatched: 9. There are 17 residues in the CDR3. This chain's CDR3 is CASSLYPSGGSSYEQYF. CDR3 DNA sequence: TGCGCCAGCAGCCTCTACCCTAGCGGGGGCAGCTCCTACGAGCAGTACTTC.

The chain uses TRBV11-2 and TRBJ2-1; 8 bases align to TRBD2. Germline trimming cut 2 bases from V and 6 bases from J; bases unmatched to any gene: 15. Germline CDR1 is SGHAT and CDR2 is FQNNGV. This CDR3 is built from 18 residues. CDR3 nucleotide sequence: TGTGCCAGCAGCTTAAAAGGGGGGTTTAGCGGGACTTTCAATGAGCAGTTCTTC. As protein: CASSLKGGFSGTFNEQFF.

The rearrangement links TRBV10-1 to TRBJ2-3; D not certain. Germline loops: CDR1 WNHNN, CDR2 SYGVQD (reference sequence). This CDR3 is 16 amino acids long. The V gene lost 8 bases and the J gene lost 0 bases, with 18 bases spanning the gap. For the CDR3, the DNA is TGCGCCAGCGGATCAAGTGGGCTGTCTAGCACAGATACGCAGTATTTT. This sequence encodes CASGSSGLSSTDTQYF.

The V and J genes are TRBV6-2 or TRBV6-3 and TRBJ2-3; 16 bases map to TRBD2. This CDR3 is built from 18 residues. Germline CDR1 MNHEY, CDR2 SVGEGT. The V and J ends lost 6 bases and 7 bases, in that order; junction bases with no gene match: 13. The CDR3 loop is CASSPPPGTSGGGYTQYF. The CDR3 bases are TGTGCCAGCAGCCCTCCACCAGGGACTAGCGGGGGGGGTTATACGCAGTATTTT.

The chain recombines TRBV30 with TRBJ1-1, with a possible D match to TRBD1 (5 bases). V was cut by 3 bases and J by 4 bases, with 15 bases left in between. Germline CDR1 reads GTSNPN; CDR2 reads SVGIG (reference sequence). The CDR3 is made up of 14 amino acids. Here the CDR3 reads CAWSPGGGVTEAFF. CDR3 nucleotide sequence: TGTGCCTGGAGCCCCGGCGGGGGGGTCACTGAAGCTTTCTTT.

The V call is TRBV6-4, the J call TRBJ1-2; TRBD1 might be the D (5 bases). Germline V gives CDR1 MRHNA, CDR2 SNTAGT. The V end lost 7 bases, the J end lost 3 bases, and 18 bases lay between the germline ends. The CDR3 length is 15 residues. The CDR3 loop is CASTPSWAGDYGYTF. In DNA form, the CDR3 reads TGTGCCAGCACCCCTTCTTGGGCGGGGGACTATGGCTACACCTTC.

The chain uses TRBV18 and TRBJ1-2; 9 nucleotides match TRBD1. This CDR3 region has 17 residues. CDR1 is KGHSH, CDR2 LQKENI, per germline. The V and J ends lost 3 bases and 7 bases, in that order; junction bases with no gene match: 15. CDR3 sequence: CASSPPAFVGTGLGYTF. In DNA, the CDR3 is TGTGCCAGCTCACCCCCTGCGTTTGTCGGGACAGGGCTTGGCTACACCTTC.

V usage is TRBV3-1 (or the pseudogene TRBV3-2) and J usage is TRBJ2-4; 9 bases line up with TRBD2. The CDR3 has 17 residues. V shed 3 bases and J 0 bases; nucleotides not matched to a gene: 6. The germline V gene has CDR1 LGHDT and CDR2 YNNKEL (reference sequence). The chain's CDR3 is CASSQSGGSLAKNIQYF. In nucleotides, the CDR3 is TGTGCCAGCAGCCAGAGCGGGGGGTCTCTAGCCAAAAACATTCAGTACTTC.

CDR3 protein: CASSPQPHGVSYNEQFF. CDR3 nucleotide sequence: TGTGCCAGCAGCCCGCAACCCCACGGAGTATCCTACAATGAGCAGTTCTTC. The chain combines TRBV7-2 with TRBJ2-1; D not resolved. Trimming left V 5 bases short and J 1 base short, with 18 bases between. The germline CDR1 and CDR2 sequences are SGHTA and FQGNSA. This CDR3 is built from 17 residues.